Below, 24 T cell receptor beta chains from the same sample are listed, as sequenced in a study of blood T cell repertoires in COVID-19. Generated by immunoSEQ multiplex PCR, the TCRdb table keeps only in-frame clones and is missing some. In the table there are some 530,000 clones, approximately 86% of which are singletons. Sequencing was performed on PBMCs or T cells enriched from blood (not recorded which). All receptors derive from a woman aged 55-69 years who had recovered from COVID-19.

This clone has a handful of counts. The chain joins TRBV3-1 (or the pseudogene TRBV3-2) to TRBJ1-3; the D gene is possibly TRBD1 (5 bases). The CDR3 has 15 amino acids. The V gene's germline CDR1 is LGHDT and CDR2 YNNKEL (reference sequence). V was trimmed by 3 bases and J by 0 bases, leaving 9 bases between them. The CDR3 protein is CASSHLDSSGNTIYF. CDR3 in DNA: TGTGCCAGCAGCCACCTAGACAGCTCTGGAAACACCATATATTTT.

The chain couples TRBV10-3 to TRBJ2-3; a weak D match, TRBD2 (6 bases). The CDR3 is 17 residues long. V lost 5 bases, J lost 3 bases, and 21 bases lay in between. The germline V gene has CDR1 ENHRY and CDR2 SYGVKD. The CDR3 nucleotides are TGTGCCATCAGTACCTTAGACCGGGGAGGTGTGACAGATACGCAGTATTTT. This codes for CAISTLDRGGVTDTQYF.

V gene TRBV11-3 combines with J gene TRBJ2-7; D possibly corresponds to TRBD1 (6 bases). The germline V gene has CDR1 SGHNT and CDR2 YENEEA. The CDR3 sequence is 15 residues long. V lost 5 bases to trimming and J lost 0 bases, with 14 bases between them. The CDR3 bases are TGTGCCAGCAGCCTCCTCCGGGACACCTCCTACGAGCAGTACTTC. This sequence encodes CASSLLRDTSYEQYF. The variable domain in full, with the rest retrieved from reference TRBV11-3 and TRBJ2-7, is EAGVVQSPRYKIIEKKQPVAFWCNPISGHNTLYWYLQNLGQGPELLIRYENEEAVDDSQLPKDRFSAERLKGVDSTLKIQPAELGDSAVYLCASSLLRDTSYEQYFGPGTRLTVT.

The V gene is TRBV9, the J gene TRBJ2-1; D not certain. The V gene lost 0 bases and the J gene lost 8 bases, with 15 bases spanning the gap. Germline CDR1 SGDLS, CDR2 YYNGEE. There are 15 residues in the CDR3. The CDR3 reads CASSVAPSPTDEQFF. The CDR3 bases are TGTGCCAGCAGCGTAGCACCTTCCCCAACGGATGAGCAGTTCTTC.

CDR3 region: CASSIQGAGANVLTF. The CDR3 DNA follows: TGTGCCAGCAGCATACAGGGAGCTGGGGCCAACGTCCTGACTTTC. This chain uses TRBV5-6 with TRBJ2-6; possibly TRBD1 for D (6 bases). CDR1 and CDR2 (germline): SGHDT, YYEEEE. The CDR3 loop spans 15 amino acids. The V end was cut by 4 bases, the J end by 2 bases, with 10 bases between. Together with reference TRBV5-6 and TRBJ2-6, the CDR3 gives the full variable domain: DAGVTQSPTHLIKTRGQQVTLRCSPKSGHDTVSWYQQALGQGPQFIFQYYEEEERQRGNFPDRFSGHQFPNYSSELNVNALLLGDSALYLCASSIQGAGANVLTFGAGSRLTVL.

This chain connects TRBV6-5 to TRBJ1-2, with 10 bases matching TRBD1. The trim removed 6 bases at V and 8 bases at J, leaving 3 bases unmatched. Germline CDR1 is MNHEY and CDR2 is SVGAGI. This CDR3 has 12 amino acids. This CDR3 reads CASRDRGWGYTF. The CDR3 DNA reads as TGTGCCAGCAGGGACAGGGGGTGGGGCTACACCTTC.

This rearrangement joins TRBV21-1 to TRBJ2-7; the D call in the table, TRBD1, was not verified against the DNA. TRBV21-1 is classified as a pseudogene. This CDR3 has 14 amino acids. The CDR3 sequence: CASSGGQRAYEQYV. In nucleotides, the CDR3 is TGTGCCAGCAGCGGGGGACAGAGAGCCTACGAGCAGTACGTC.

The DNA for the CDR3 is TGTGCCTGGAGTGTACTGTCAGGGGGCGCGAGGGGCTACACCTTC. Translation gives CAWSVLSGGARGYTF. V gene TRBV30 combines with J gene TRBJ1-2; 8 bases map to TRBD1. CDR1 and CDR2 (germline): GTSNPN, SVGIG (reference sequence). The J segment lost 8 bases and the V segment lost 0 bases, leaving 11 bases of the junction unmatched. The CDR3 is 15 residues long.

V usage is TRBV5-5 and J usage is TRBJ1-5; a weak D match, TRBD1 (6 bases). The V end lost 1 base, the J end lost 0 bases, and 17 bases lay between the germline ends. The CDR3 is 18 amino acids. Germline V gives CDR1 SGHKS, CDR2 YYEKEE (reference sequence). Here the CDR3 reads CASSLSGENRYSNQPQHF. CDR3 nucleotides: TGTGCCAGCAGCTTGTCAGGGGAGAACCGATATAGCAATCAGCCCCAGCATTTT.

DNA of the CDR3: TGTGCCAGCAGTGACCCCCGAGACACCGGGGAGCTGTTTTTT. Protein product: CASSDPRDTGELFF. This chain links TRBV2 with TRBJ2-2, with D hard to call. The CDR3 contains 14 residues. The germline V and J ends were trimmed by 3 bases and 3 bases, with 8 bases remaining between them. Germline CDR1 SNHLY, CDR2 FYNNEI.

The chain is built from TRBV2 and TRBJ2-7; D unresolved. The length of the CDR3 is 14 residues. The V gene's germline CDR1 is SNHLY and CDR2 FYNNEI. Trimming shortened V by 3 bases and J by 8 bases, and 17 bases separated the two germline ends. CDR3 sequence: CASSDRDPRVQQYF. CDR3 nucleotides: TGTGCCAGCAGTGACCGAGACCCCCGGGTCCAGCAGTACTTC.

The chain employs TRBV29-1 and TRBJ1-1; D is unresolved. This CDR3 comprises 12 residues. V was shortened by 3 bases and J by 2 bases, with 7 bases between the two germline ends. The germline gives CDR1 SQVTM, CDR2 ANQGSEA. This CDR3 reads CSVDPLNTEAFF. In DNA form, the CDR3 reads TGCAGCGTTGACCCCTTAAACACTGAAGCTTTCTTT. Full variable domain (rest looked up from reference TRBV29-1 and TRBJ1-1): SAVISQKPSRDICQRGTSLTIQCQVDSQVTMMFWYRQQPGQSLTLIATANQGSEATYESGFVIDKFPISRPNLTFSTLTVSNMSPEDSSIYLCSVDPLNTEAFFGQGTRLTVV.

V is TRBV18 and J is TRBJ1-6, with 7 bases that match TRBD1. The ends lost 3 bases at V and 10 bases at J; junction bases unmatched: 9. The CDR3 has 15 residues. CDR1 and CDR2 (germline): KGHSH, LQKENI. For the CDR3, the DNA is TGTGCCAGCTCACCTAGGACAGGCGGAAGGTCACCCCTCCACTTT. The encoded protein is CASSPRTGGRSPLHF. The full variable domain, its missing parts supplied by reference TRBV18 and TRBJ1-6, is NAGVMQNPRHLVRRRGQEARLRCSPMKGHSHVYWYRQLPEEGLKFMVYLQKENIIDESGMPKERFSAEFPKEGPSILRIQQVVRGDSAAYFCASSPRTGGRSPLHFGNGTRLTVT.

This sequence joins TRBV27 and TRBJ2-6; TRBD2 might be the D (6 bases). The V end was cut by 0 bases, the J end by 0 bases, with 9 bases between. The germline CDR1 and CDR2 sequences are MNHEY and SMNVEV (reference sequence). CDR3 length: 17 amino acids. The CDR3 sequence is CASSLSAGPSGANVLTF. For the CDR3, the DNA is TGTGCCAGCAGTTTATCGGCGGGACCCTCTGGGGCCAACGTCCTGACTTTC.

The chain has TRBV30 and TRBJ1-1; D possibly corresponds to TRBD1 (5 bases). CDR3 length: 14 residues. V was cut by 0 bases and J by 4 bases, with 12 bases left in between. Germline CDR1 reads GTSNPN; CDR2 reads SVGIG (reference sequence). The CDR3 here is CAWSVGGGSTEAFF. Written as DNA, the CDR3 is TGTGCCTGGAGTGTAGGCGGGGGGAGCACTGAAGCTTTCTTT.

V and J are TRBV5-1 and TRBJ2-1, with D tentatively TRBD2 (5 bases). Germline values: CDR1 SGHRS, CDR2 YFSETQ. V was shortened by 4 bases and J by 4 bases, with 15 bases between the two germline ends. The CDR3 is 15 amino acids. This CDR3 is CASSPGPAEYNEQFF. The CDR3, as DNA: TGCGCCAGCAGCCCCGGCCCAGCGGAATACAATGAGCAGTTCTTC.

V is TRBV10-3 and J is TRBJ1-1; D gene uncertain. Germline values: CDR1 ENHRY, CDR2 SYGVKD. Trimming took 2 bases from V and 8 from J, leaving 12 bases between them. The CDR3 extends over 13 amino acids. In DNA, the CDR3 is TGTGCCATCAGTGAGGGGCCTGGCCGAGAAGCTTTCTTT. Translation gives CAISEGPGREAFF.

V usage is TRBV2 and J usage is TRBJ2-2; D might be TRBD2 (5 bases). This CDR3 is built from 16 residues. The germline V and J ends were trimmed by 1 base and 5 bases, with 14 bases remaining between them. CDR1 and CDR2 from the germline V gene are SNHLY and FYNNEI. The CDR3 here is CASSEGRNLRTGELFF. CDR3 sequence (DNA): TGTGCCAGCAGTGAAGGGAGGAATCTGAGGACCGGGGAGCTGTTTTTT.

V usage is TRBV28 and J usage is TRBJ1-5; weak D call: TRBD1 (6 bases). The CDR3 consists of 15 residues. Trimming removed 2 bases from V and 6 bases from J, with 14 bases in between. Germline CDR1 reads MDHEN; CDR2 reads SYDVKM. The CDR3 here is CASSLTGSISQPQHF. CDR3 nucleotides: TGTGCCAGCAGTTTAACAGGGAGTATTAGTCAGCCCCAGCATTTT.

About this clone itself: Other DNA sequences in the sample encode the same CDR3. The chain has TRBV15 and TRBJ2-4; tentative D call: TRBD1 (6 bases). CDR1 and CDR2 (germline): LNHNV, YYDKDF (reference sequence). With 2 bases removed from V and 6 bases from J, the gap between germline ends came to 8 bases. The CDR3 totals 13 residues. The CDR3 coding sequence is TGTGCCACCAGCAGATCGACAGGAAACATTCAGTACTTC. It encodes CATSRSTGNIQYF.

The CDR3 region is CASSLEAPGSSYNEQFF. DNA for the CDR3: TGTGCCAGCTCACTCGAGGCGCCCGGTAGCTCCTACAATGAGCAGTTCTTC. The chain joins TRBV18 to TRBJ2-1, with D hard to call. The CDR3 loop spans 17 amino acids. Per the germline V gene, CDR1 is KGHSH and CDR2 is LQKENI. The V gene lost 4 bases and the J gene lost 0 bases, with 16 bases spanning the gap.

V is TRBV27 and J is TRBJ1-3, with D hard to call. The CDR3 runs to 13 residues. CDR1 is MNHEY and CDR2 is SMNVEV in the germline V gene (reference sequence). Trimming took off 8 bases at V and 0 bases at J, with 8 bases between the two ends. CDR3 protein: CASGDLSGNTIYF. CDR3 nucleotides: TGTGCCAGCGGAGACCTCTCTGGAAACACCATATATTTT.

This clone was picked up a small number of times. CDR3 DNA sequence: TGTGCCTGGAGTGACTTCCGACAGTCATATAATTCACCCCTCCACTTT. The encoded protein is CAWSDFRQSYNSPLHF. The chain uses TRBV30 and TRBJ1-6; possibly TRBD1 for D (5 bases). V lost 1 base, J lost 4 bases, and 14 bases lay in between. Germline V CDR1 and CDR2: GTSNPN, SVGIG (reference sequence). The CDR3 runs to 16 residues.

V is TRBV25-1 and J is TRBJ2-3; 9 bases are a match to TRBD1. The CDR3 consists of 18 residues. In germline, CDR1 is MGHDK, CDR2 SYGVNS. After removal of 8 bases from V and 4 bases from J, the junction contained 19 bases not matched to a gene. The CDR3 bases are TGTGCCAGCGAATCAGACAGGGGGGCCCCATTCTTAGCAGATACGCAGTATTTT. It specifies CASESDRGAPFLADTQYF.